The 15 T cell receptor beta chains given below trace back to one sample, sequenced in a study of T cells after yellow fever vaccination. TCRdb itself ran the 5' RACE reads through MiXCR, one entry per CDR3 protein. In the table there are under 600,000 distinct CDR3 sequences, 21% of which are singletons. The material sequenced was PBMCs, taken approximately 20 days after the first yellow fever vaccination. These receptors all come from a young man who received the YFV17D yellow fever vaccine.

This clonotype was counted a few times. The chain uses TRBV20-1 and TRBJ2-7; TRBD1 might be the D (6 bases). V dropped 6 bases and J dropped 5 bases, with 20 bases sitting between them. This CDR3 is built from 14 residues. Looked up from germline, CDR1 is DFQATT and CDR2 is SNEGSKA (reference sequence). CDR3 DNA sequence: TGCAGTGCCTCCCTACAGGGTCCGAGGAACGAGCAGTACTTC. Its protein product is CSASLQGPRNEQYF.

The chain has TRBV5-1 and TRBJ2-7; D is unclear. CDR1 is SGHRS, CDR2 YFSETQ, per germline. V lost 2 bases and J lost 4, with 22 bases in between. The length of the CDR3 is 17 residues. The DNA for the CDR3 is TGCGCCAGCAGCTTTGGCATCCCGTTCTCTTCCTTTTACGAGCAGTACTTC. Residues: CASSFGIPFSSFYEQYF.

This clonotype was observed a few times. CDR3 DNA: TGTGCCAGCAGCCCAGGCGGGGGACTTCTGTACCAAGAGACCCAGTACTTC. It translates to CASSPGGGLLYQETQYF. The chain carries TRBV4-2 and TRBJ2-5; TRBD2 agrees at 7 bases. The CDR3 has 17 residues. The V segment lost 4 bases and the J segment 0 bases; nucleotides outside the gene matches: 11. From germline, CDR1 is LGHNA and CDR2 YNFKEQ.

The table lists this clonotype with a few counts. V and J are TRBV7-9 and TRBJ1-1; no clear D. This CDR3 is built from 15 residues. V shed 1 base and J shed 0 bases, with 9 bases lying between them. Looked up from germline, CDR1 is SEHNR and CDR2 is FQNEAQ (reference sequence). The CDR3 loop reads CASSLGRGLNTEAFF. The CDR3 DNA reads TGTGCCAGCAGCTTAGGACGGGGATTGAACACTGAAGCTTTCTTT. The full variable domain, with the rest looked up from reference TRBV7-9 and TRBJ1-1, is DTGVSQNPRHKITKRGQNVTFRCDPISEHNRLYWYRQTLGQGPEFLTYFQNEAQLEKSRLLSDRFSAERPKGSFSTLEIQRTEQGDSAMYLCASSLGRGLNTEAFFGQGTRLTVV.

A remark on this clonotype: A much larger clone lies one base from this, so it may be a read error. The chain is built from TRBV12-3 or TRBV12-4 and TRBJ1-1, with TRBD1 identical over 9 bases. This CDR3 has 17 amino acids. The CDR3 here is CDSSPRDRVSMNTEAFF. The DNA for the CDR3 is TGTGACAGCAGTCCTCGGGACAGGGTTTCTATGAACACTGAAGCTTTCTTT.

This clonotype was seen only a few times. The chain links TRBV7-6 to TRBJ2-3; D perhaps matches TRBD2 (6 bases). V was trimmed by 2 bases and J by 2 bases, leaving 11 bases between them. The CDR3 contains 15 residues. The V gene's germline CDR1 is SGHVS and CDR2 FNYEAQ. Here the CDR3 reads CASSLYGGNTDTQYF. CDR3 coding DNA: TGTGCCAGCAGCTTATACGGCGGGAACACAGATACGCAGTATTTT.

This clonotype was detected only a few times. The V and J genes are TRBV29-1 and TRBJ2-7; 7 nucleotides match TRBD2. V was clipped by 4 bases and J by 4 bases; unmatched bases: 10. CDR3 length equals 14 residues. Germline V lookup: CDR1 SQVTM, CDR2 ANQGSEA. Here the CDR3 reads CSVVSSQRGYEQYF. In nucleotides, the CDR3 is TGCAGCGTTGTTTCGAGCCAGCGGGGATACGAGCAGTACTTC.

This clonotype was counted a few times. V and J are TRBV29-1 and TRBJ2-1; the D gene is possibly TRBD2 (5 bases). V lost 5 bases and J lost 5, with 13 bases in between. CDR3 size: 13 residues. Per germline, CDR1 SQVTM and CDR2 ANQGSEA. CDR3 region: CSVRLALHNEQFF. The CDR3 DNA is TGCAGCGTTAGATTAGCGTTACACAATGAGCAGTTCTTC.

The chain recombines TRBV4-1 with TRBJ2-2; D is undetermined. This CDR3 is built from 13 residues. Trimming removed 0 bases from V and 6 bases from J, with 5 bases in between. Germline assignment: CDR1 MGHRA and CDR2 YSYEKL. CDR3 sequence reads: CASSQEGSGELFF. In DNA form, the CDR3 reads TGCGCCAGCAGCCAAGAGGGGTCCGGGGAGCTGTTTTTT.

CDR3 protein: CASSPFQGTDTQYF. The CDR3 region has the DNA TGTGCCAGCAGCCCCTTTCAGGGCACAGATACGCAGTATTTT. V gene TRBV9 combines with J gene TRBJ2-3; D not certain. Germline V gives CDR1 SGDLS, CDR2 YYNGEE. Trimming cost V 4 bases and J 1 base, with 10 bases left between them. The CDR3 totals 14 residues. The full variable domain, completed using reference TRBV9 and TRBJ2-3, is DSGVTQTPKHLITATGQRVTLRCSPRSGDLSVYWYQQSLDQGLQFLIQYYNGEERAKGNILERFSAQQFPDLHSELNLSSLELGDSALYFCASSPFQGTDTQYFGPGTRLTVL.

CDR3 protein: CASSGGDWRRETQYF. CDR3 bases: TGTGCCAGCAGCGGCGGGGACTGGAGAAGAGAGACCCAGTACTTC. The chain carries TRBV5-4 and TRBJ2-5, with D perhaps matching TRBD2 (6 bases). From germline, CDR1 is SGHNT and CDR2 YYREEE (reference sequence). The CDR3 length is 15 residues. V lost 4 bases, J lost 4 bases, and 17 bases lay in between.

The V call is TRBV19, the J call TRBJ2-1; D perhaps matches TRBD2 (6 bases). This CDR3 region has 14 residues. Trimming removed 10 bases from V and 0 bases from J, with 13 bases in between. Germline lookup yields CDR1 LNHDA and CDR2 SQIVND (reference sequence). The CDR3 DNA reads as TGTGCCACCGAAATCGGGGGCTCCTACAATGAGCAGTTCTTC. Its protein is CATEIGGSYNEQFF.

The chain is built from TRBV10-3 and TRBJ2-5; 9 bases line up with TRBD2. Trimming cost V 0 bases and J 1 base; bases outside gene matches: 9. The germline gives CDR1 ENHRY, CDR2 SYGVKD. The CDR3 runs 18 residues. Here the CDR3 DNA reads TGTGCCATCAGTGAGTCGGCCCTGAGCGGGGGGTCCCAAGAGACCCAGTACTTC. This encodes CAISESALSGGSQETQYF.

The genes are TRBV7-2 and TRBJ1-5; D might be TRBD1 (6 bases). In germline, CDR1 is SGHTA, CDR2 FQGNSA. The V end was cut by 1 base, the J end by 3 bases, with 10 bases between. This CDR3 has 15 amino acids. The CDR3 sequence: CASSLGGANNQPQHF. CDR3 coding DNA: TGTGCCAGCAGCTTAGGGGGGGCCAACAATCAGCCCCAGCATTTT.

This clonotype occurred a few times. The V and J genes are TRBV6-5 and TRBJ2-6; TRBD1 matches at 7 bases. The ends lost 2 bases at V and 2 bases at J; junction bases unmatched: 3. This CDR3 region has 16 residues. Germline V gene sequence: CDR1 MNHEY, CDR2 SVGAGI. The CDR3: CASSYRDRAGANVLTF. The CDR3 nucleotides are TGTGCCAGCAGTTACCGCGACAGGGCTGGGGCCAACGTCCTGACTTTC.